This T cell receptor beta chain is from a study of shared clonotypes between healthy human individuals. On the study more broadly: The plates for each donor numbered three CD4 naive, three CD4 memory, two CD8 naive and one CD8 memory.

In regard to this clone: What it recognizes is unknown.

General study results and limits: Only blood was sampled, and tissue TCR repertoires likely differ from blood ones.

The study drew its donors from healthy HIV-negative adults without recent acute infections or vaccinations. Authors' methods: Filtering was not the same, since immunoSEQ gave junction-only sequences without quality scores. Clones were sequenced by immunoSEQ multiplex PCR, and TCRdb holds only the in-frame ones, with some missing. The DNA was the basis for D and trimming; V, J and clone size are from that table. The sample holds about 2 million clones, 95% seen once. The sequenced material came from naive CD4+ T cells sorted from blood. Subset specified: CD45RA+ positively selected. The TCR originated in a man aged 18 to 29 in good health.

The CDR3 protein is CASSQGLQGWTDTQYF. The CDR3, as DNA: TGCGCCAGCAGCCAAGGGCTGCAGGGGTGGACAGATACGCAGTATTTT. The gene calls are TRBV4-1 and TRBJ2-3; perhaps TRBD1 as D (6 bases). V lost 1 base, J lost 3 bases, and 14 bases lay in between. Germline-derived CDR1 and CDR2 are MGHRA and YSYEKL. This CDR3 spans 16 amino acids.